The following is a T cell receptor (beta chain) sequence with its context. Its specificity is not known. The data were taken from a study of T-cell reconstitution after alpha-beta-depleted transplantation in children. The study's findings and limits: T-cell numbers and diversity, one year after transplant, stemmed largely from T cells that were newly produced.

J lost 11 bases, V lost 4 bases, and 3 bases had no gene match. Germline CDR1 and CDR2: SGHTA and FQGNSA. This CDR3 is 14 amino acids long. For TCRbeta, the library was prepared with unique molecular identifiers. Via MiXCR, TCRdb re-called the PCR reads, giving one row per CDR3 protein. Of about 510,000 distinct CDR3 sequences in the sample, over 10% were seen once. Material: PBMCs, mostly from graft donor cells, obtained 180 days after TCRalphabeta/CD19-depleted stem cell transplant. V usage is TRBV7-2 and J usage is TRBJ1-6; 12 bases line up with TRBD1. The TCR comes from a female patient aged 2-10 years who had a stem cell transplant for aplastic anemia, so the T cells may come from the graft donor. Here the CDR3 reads CASSWDRGHPPLHF. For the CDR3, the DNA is TGTGCCAGCAGCTGGGACAGGGGGCATCCACCCCTCCACTTT.